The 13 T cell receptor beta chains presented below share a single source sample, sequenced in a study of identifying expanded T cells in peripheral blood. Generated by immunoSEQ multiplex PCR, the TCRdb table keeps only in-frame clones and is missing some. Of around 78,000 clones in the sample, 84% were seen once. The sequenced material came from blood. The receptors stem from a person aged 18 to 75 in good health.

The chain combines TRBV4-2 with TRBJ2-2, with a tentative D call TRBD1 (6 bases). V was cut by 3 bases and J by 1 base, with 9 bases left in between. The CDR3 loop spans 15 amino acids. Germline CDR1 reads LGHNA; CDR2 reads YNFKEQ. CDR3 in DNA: TGTGCCAGCAGCCACCGGACAGAGAACACCGGGGAGCTGTTTTTT. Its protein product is CASSHRTENTGELFF.

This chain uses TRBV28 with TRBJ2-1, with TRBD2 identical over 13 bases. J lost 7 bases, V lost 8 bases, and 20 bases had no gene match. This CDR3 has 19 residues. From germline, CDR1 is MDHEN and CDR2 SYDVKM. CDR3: CASLRIGLAGEGAWNEQFF. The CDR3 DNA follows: TGTGCCAGCCTCCGAATTGGACTAGCGGGAGAGGGGGCCTGGAATGAGCAGTTCTTC.

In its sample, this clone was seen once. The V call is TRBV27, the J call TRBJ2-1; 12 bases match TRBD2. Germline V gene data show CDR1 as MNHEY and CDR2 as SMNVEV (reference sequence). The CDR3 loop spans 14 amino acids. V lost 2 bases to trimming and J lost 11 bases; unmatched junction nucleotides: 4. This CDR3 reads CASSLSGLAGKQFF. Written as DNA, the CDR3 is TGTGCCAGCAGTTTAAGTGGACTAGCGGGAAAGCAGTTCTTC.

The CDR3, as DNA: TGCGCCAGCAGCCCTACAGGGGACCAATTATATGGCTACACCTTC. Protein product: CASSPTGDQLYGYTF. The V and J genes are TRBV5-1 and TRBJ1-2; 7 bases are a match to TRBD1. J gave up 5 bases and V 4 bases, and 11 bases lay outside the gene matches. The CDR3 extends over 15 amino acids. Looked up from germline, CDR1 is SGHRS and CDR2 is YFSETQ.

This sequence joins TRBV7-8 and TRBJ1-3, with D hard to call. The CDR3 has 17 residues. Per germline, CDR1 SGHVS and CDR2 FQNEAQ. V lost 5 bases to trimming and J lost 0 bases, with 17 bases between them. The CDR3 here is CASSPQEGADSGNTIYF. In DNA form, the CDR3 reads TGTGCCAGCAGCCCCCAGGAGGGTGCGGACTCTGGAAACACCATATATTTT.

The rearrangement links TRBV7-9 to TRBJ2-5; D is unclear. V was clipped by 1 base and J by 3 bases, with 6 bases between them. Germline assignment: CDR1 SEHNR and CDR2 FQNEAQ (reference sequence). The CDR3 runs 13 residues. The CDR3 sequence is CASSLDSKETQYF. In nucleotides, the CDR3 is TGTGCCAGCAGCTTAGATAGTAAAGAGACCCAGTACTTC.

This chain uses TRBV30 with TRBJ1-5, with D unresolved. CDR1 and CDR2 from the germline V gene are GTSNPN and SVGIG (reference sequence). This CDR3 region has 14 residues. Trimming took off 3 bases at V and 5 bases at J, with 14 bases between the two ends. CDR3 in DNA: TGTGCCTGGAGCCCTCGGGGAGACTATCAGCCCCAGCATTTT. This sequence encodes CAWSPRGDYQPQHF.

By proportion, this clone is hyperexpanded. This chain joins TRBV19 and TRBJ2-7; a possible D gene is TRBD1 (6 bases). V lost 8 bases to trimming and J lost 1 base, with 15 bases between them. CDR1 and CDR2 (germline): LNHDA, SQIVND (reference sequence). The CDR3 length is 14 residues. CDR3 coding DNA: TGTGCCAGTCGTACCCCGGGACATTCCTACGAGCAGTACTTC. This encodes CASRTPGHSYEQYF.

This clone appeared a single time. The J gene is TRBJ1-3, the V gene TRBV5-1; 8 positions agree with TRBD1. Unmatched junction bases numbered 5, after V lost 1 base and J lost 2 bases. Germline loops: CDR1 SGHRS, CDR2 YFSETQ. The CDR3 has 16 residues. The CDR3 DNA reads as TGCGCCAGCAGCTTGACAACAGGGGGGACTGGAAACACCATATATTTT. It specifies CASSLTTGGTGNTIYF.

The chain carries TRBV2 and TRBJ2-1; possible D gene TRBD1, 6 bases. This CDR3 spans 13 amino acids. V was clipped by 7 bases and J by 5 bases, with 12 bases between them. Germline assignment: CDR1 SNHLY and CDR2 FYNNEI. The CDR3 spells CASIGQTDNEQFF. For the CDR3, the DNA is TGTGCCAGCATAGGACAGACAGACAATGAGCAGTTCTTC.

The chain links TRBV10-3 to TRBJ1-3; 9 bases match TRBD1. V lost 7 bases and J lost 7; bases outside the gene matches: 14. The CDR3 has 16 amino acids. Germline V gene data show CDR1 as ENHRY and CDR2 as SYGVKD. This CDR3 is CAIMDGTGFNPNTIYF. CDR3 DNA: TGTGCCATCATGGACGGGACAGGGTTTAACCCTAACACCATATATTTT.

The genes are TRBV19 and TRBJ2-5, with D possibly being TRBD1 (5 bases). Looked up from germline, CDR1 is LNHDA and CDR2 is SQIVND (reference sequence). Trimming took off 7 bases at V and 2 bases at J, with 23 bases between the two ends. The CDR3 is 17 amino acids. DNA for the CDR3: TGTGCCAGTAATACTCCTCGGCAGGGCATTGGACAAGAGACCCAGTACTTC. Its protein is CASNTPRQGIGQETQYF.

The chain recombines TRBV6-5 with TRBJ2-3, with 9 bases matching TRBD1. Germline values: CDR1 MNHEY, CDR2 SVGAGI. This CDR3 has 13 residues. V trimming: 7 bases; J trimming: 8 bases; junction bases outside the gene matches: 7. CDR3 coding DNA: TGTGCCAGCATAGGGACAGGGACGGTTACGCAGTATTTT. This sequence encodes CASIGTGTVTQYF.